This TCR beta chain originates from a study of T cell responses to AZD1222 COVID-19 vaccine. General study findings and limits: Baseline seropositivity characterized only a handful of AZD1222 recipients. Spike-specific TCR depth and breadth grew after two AZD1222 doses. Targeting of unmutated variant regions was reportedly seen in nearly half of spike-specific TCRs.

Sequencing was performed with immunoSEQ multiplex PCR; in TCRdb, only in-frame clones are kept and a portion is missing. The repertoire holds 150,000 or so clones, about 88% seen once, with 4.5% to 6% in the top ten. About this clone itself: The antigen remains unidentified. Its ends do not fully match the called genes, so a read error is possible.

This specimen consisted of peripheral blood, obtained on day 0 of AZD1222 vaccination. This clonotype was obtained from an adult in good health.

This chain's CDR3 is CTSRGRGESRKNIQYF. The CDR3 nucleotides read TGTACCAGCAGGGGAAGGGGTGAATCTCGCAAAAACATTCAGTACTTC. The genes are TRBV28 and TRBJ2-4; tentatively, D is TRBD1 (6 bases). The CDR3 totals 16 residues. CDR1 and CDR2 from the germline V gene are MDHEN and SYDVKM.